The 2 T cell receptor beta chains in this list originate from one sample, sequenced in a study of CD4 T cells in relation to SARS-CoV-2 and coronaviruses. The assay was immunoSEQ multiplex PCR, and TCRdb's table has in-frame clones only and misses some. The data hold approximately 64,000 clones, with 94% observed a single time. Unexposed donor CD4+ T cells date from about 2011-2018, before the COVID-19 pandemic. Sequencing input: naive CD4+ T cells from PBMCs. Described subset: naive CD4+ T cells isolated by negative enrichment. These receptor sequences come from a human donor in good health.

The chain links TRBV27 to TRBJ1-6, with TRBD1 as a possible D gene (5 bases). CDR3 length equals 17 residues. Germline assignment: CDR1 MNHEY and CDR2 SMNVEV (reference sequence). V lost 4 bases and J lost 6, with 19 bases in between. CDR3 bases: TGTGCCAGCAGTTGGGGACTTACCAGAGCGGCTAATTCACCCCTCCACTTT. Translating it yields CASSWGLTRAANSPLHF.

V usage is TRBV2 and J usage is TRBJ2-1, with D possibly TRBD1 on 6 matching bases. Germline V gives CDR1 SNHLY, CDR2 FYNNEI. This CDR3 region has 15 residues. V lost 6 bases, J lost 6 bases, and 18 bases lay in between. The CDR3 is CASREQGNKGNEQFF. CDR3 in DNA: TGTGCCAGCAGGGAACAGGGCAACAAGGGCAATGAGCAGTTCTTC.